The 25 T cell receptor beta chains in this list originate from one sample, sequenced in a study of T cell repertoires in MIS-A myocarditis (dated 2022 in TCRdb). Library method: the immunoSEQ multiplex PCR assay. TCRdb retrieved this table from immuneACCESS and kept in-frame rearrangements only. Not all clones are present; in checked studies, unresolved V genes account for under half, and no reason is known for the remainder. This sample is represented by about 15,000 clones; roughly 81% of them were singletons. Jointly, the top ten make up approximately 60% of the sample. Sequences were obtained from left ventricle heart tissue obtained at autopsy. The cell subset or site label of this sample denotes: cardiac tissue sample (left or right ventricle, interventricular septum, or pericardium). Every receptor here comes from a man younger than 35 with fulminant myocarditis from multisystem inflammatory syndrome in adults (MIS-A) after COVID-19.

The chain uses TRBV5-4 and TRBJ2-3; D uncertain. The V and J ends lost 0 bases and 2 bases respectively, with 13 bases between them. CDR1 and CDR2 (germline): SGHNT, YYREEE (reference sequence). This CDR3 comprises 16 residues. This CDR3 is CASSLVGFGVTDTQYF. In DNA form, the CDR3 reads TGTGCCAGCAGCTTGGTTGGGTTTGGGGTCACAGATACGCAGTATTTT.

The J gene is TRBJ2-5, the V gene TRBV4-3, with TRBD2 matching 7 bases. The germline V gene encodes CDR1 LGHNA and CDR2 YSLEER. There are 16 residues in the CDR3. The trim removed 4 bases at V and 5 bases at J, leaving 13 bases unmatched. The CDR3 sequence: CASSLHLSDGGETQYF. The CDR3 nucleotides are TGCGCCAGCAGCCTCCACCTATCAGACGGGGGGGAGACCCAGTACTTC.

This chain uses TRBV6-5 with TRBJ1-1; D remains unclear. The ends were cut back, 2 bases at V and 7 bases at J, with 8 bases in the middle. CDR3 size: 12 residues. Germline CDR1 and CDR2: MNHEY and SVGAGI. CDR3 in DNA: TGTGCCAGCAGTTACGACGGGGTTGAAGCTTTCTTT. This codes for CASSYDGVEAFF.

The chain is built from TRBV7-9 and TRBJ2-1; tentative D call: TRBD2 (6 bases). The CDR3 is made up of 15 amino acids. CDR1 is SEHNR, CDR2 FQNEAQ, per germline (reference sequence). V lost 4 bases to trimming and J lost 4 bases, with 14 bases between them. CDR3 loop: CASSSAGLPYNEQFF. CDR3 DNA: TGTGCCAGCAGCTCGGCGGGACTCCCTTACAATGAGCAGTTCTTC.

The chain employs TRBV19 and TRBJ1-4; TRBD1 is a possible D gene (6 bases). Germline values: CDR1 LNHDA, CDR2 SQIVND (reference sequence). V gave up 7 bases and J gave up 6 bases, with 18 bases separating them. There are 15 residues in the CDR3. The CDR3 sequence is CASTPFSRGYEKLFF. CDR3 in DNA: TGTGCCAGTACCCCTTTTAGCAGGGGATATGAAAAACTGTTTTTT.

This clone is a singleton in its sample. Written as DNA, the CDR3 is TGTGCCTGCGAGGGGGAAGTCACAGATACGCAGTATTTT. This codes for CACEGEVTDTQYF. The J gene is TRBJ2-3, the V gene TRBV3-1 (or the pseudogene TRBV3-2); D might be TRBD1 (6 bases). The CDR3 sequence is 13 residues long. Germline V gives CDR1 LGHDT, CDR2 YNNKEL (reference sequence). V was clipped by 11 bases and J by 2 bases, with 14 bases between them.

As DNA, the CDR3 is TGTGCCAGCACCCGAAGGGTCAGTGGCAACACCGGGGAGCTGTTTTTT. Translating it yields CASTRRVSGNTGELFF. J is TRBJ2-2 and V is TRBV9; D gene uncertain. The germline V gene has CDR1 SGDLS and CDR2 YYNGEE. This CDR3 has 16 residues. V dropped 6 bases and J dropped 2 bases, with 17 bases sitting between them.

The sample holds a few counts of this clone. This chain joins TRBV30 and TRBJ2-6, with D maybe TRBD2 (5 bases). Germline V CDR1 and CDR2: GTSNPN, SVGIG (reference sequence). This CDR3 spans 16 amino acids. Trimming took 4 bases from V and 0 from J, leaving 13 bases between them. The CDR3 loop is CAWTLGEVSGANVLTF. DNA for the CDR3: TGTGCCTGGACCCTCGGGGAAGTCTCTGGGGCCAACGTCCTGACTTTC.

This chain joins TRBV3-1 (or the pseudogene TRBV3-2) and TRBJ1-6, with D perhaps TRBD1 (5 bases). In germline, CDR1 is LGHDT, CDR2 YNNKEL (reference sequence). V was trimmed by 4 bases and J by 3 bases, leaving 10 bases between them. CDR3 length: 15 residues. The CDR3 spells CASSPRDGYNSPLHF. In DNA, the CDR3 is TGTGCCAGCAGCCCCCGGGACGGCTATAATTCACCCCTCCACTTT.

J is TRBJ1-1 and V is TRBV2; TRBD1 might be the D (6 bases). Trimming shortened V by 4 bases and J by 4 bases, and 13 bases separated the two germline ends. This CDR3 comprises 14 residues. The germline CDR1 and CDR2 sequences are SNHLY and FYNNEI. CDR3 sequence reads: CASSATRGTTEAFF. CDR3 sequence (DNA): TGTGCCAGCAGTGCGACAAGGGGGACCACTGAAGCTTTCTTT.

This clone rates as medium-sized (0.01 to 0.1%). The J gene is TRBJ2-7, the V gene TRBV14; D is undetermined. V was pared by 10 bases and J by 3 bases, with 13 bases between. This CDR3 spans 12 amino acids. Germline V CDR1 and CDR2: SGHDN, FVKESK. Written as DNA, the CDR3 is TGTGCCATAGGCCCAGAAGACTACGAGCAGTACTTC. Translation: CAIGPEDYEQYF.

This chain links TRBV5-1 with TRBJ2-3; D is perhaps TRBD2 (6 bases). The germline V gene has CDR1 SGHRS and CDR2 YFSETQ. With 5 bases removed from V and 1 base from J, the gap between germline ends came to 26 bases. The CDR3 is 19 amino acids. This CDR3 is CASSGGEAGTWPGTDTQYF. As DNA, the CDR3 is TGCGCCAGCAGTGGGGGTGAGGCGGGGACCTGGCCAGGCACAGATACGCAGTATTTT.

A single count supports this clone. The chain is built from TRBV9 and TRBJ1-3, with D uncertain. The germline gives CDR1 SGDLS, CDR2 YYNGEE. V lost 3 bases, J lost 0 bases, and 10 bases lay in between. This CDR3 contains 15 residues. The CDR3 nucleotides read TGTGCCAGCAGCGCGCGAGTAGTCTCTGGAAACACCATATATTTT. Residues: CASSARVVSGNTIYF.

This clone has a single count. The V call is TRBV30, the J call TRBJ1-5; tentatively, D is TRBD1 (5 bases). From germline, CDR1 is GTSNPN and CDR2 SVGIG (reference sequence). V lost 2 bases and J lost 2, with 19 bases in between. This CDR3 is built from 17 residues. CDR3 sequence reads: CAWSYTGLGDGNQPQHF. The CDR3 coding sequence is TGTGCCTGGAGTTATACTGGCTTAGGGGACGGCAATCAGCCCCAGCATTTT.

There are a few counts of this clone. The V and J genes are TRBV30 and TRBJ1-1; D is perhaps TRBD1 (5 bases). The V gene's germline CDR1 is GTSNPN and CDR2 SVGIG (reference sequence). The CDR3 contains 13 residues. V lost 1 base, J lost 4 bases, and 10 bases lay in between. CDR3 amino acids: CAWSEGDGTEAFF. DNA of the CDR3: TGTGCCTGGAGTGAAGGGGACGGCACTGAAGCTTTCTTT.

The rearrangement uses TRBV30 and TRBJ2-1; D tentatively reads TRBD1 or TRBD2 (5 bases each). The CDR3 is 14 residues long. Trimming removed 5 bases at V and 6 bases at J, with 17 bases between. CDR1 and CDR2 (germline): GTSNPN, SVGIG (reference sequence). The chain's CDR3 is CAWATNGAGNEQFF. The CDR3 region has the DNA TGTGCCTGGGCCACGAACGGGGCAGGCAATGAGCAGTTCTTC.

The V gene is TRBV10-1, the J gene TRBJ1-1; D unresolved. This CDR3 contains 13 residues. Trimming removed 7 bases at V and 5 bases at J, with 14 bases between. CDR1 WNHNN and CDR2 SYGVQD come from the germline V gene (reference sequence). DNA for the CDR3: TGCGCCAGCACTCCCGCACGGGGAACTGAAGCTTTCTTT. Its protein product is CASTPARGTEAFF.

This chain uses TRBV5-5 with TRBJ2-7; 7 bases line up with TRBD2. The CDR3 contains 14 residues. V shed 3 bases and J 3 bases; nucleotides not matched to a gene: 6. Germline loops: CDR1 SGHKS, CDR2 YYEKEE (reference sequence). CDR3 in DNA: TGTGCCAGCAGCTCGGGGTGGGAGGGCTACGAGCAGTACTTC. Amino acid sequence: CASSSGWEGYEQYF.

V gene TRBV4-2 combines with J gene TRBJ2-1; tentatively, D is TRBD1 (5 bases). The CDR3 runs to 20 residues. V was cut by 0 bases and J by 1 base, with 22 bases left in between. Germline V gene lookup returns CDR1 LGHNA and CDR2 YNFKEQ. CDR3 residues: CASSQEVPSLGTGSYNEQFF. DNA of the CDR3: TGTGCCAGCAGCCAAGAGGTTCCGTCCTTAGGTACAGGTTCCTACAATGAGCAGTTCTTC.

The chain carries TRBV5-8 and TRBJ1-2; D is undetermined. Trimming pared 2 bases from V and 5 bases from J, leaving 10 bases between. Germline V gene data show CDR1 as SGHTS and CDR2 as YDEGEE. The CDR3 is 13 amino acids. The CDR3 region is CASSLLVGYGYTF. CDR3 nucleotide sequence: TGTGCCAGCAGCTTATTAGTTGGATATGGCTACACCTTC.

The chain has TRBV5-5 and TRBJ2-2; the D call may be TRBD1 or TRBD2 (5 bases each). Germline values: CDR1 SGHKS, CDR2 YYEKEE (reference sequence). This CDR3 is built from 17 residues. The V end lost 1 base, the J end lost 0 bases, and 13 bases lay between the germline ends. The CDR3 DNA follows: TGTGCCAGCAGCTTGTTTGGGGGTAGGACGAACACCGGGGAGCTGTTTTTT. This gives the protein CASSLFGGRTNTGELFF. The variable domain in full, completed from reference TRBV5-5 and TRBJ2-2, reads DAGVTQSPTHLIKTRGQQVTLRCSPISGHKSVSWYQQVLGQGPQFIFQYYEKEERGRGNFPDRFSARQFPNYSSELNVNALLLGDSALYLCASSLFGGRTNTGELFFGEGSRLTVL.

This chain joins TRBV20-1 and TRBJ1-5; D call uncertain. Trimming stripped 3 bases from V and 3 bases from J, with 9 bases between. The CDR3 contains 13 residues. Germline V CDR1 and CDR2: DFQATT, SNEGSKA (reference sequence). CDR3 in amino acids: CSASFPANQPQHF. CDR3 nucleotide sequence: TGCAGTGCTAGTTTCCCGGCCAATCAGCCCCAGCATTTT.

This chain joins TRBV5-1 and TRBJ2-2; 7 bases are a match to TRBD2. The CDR3 extends over 15 amino acids. Germline V CDR1 and CDR2: SGHRS, YFSETQ. Trimming removed 4 bases from V and 2 bases from J; junction bases left unmatched: 5. The CDR3: CASSTSSGNTGELFF. The CDR3, as DNA: TGCGCCAGCAGCACGTCTAGCGGTAACACCGGGGAGCTGTTTTTT.

In this sample, this clone turned up a few times. This CDR3 is also generated by other DNA sequences in the sample. The chain recombines TRBV7-9 with TRBJ1-1, with 8 nucleotides matching TRBD1. With V trimmed by 4 bases and J by 1 base, 2 bases remained unmatched. The CDR3 is 14 residues long. CDR1 is SEHNR and CDR2 is FQNEAQ in the germline V gene (reference sequence). CDR3 residues: CASSSGQGNTEAFF. For the CDR3, the DNA is TGTGCCAGCAGCTCAGGACAGGGGAACACTGAAGCTTTCTTT.

The J gene is TRBJ1-1, the V gene TRBV30; no firm D call. This CDR3 comprises 13 residues. Per the germline V gene, CDR1 is GTSNPN and CDR2 is SVGIG (reference sequence). V lost 3 bases and J lost 6, with 14 bases in between. The CDR3 loop reads CAWSWTIGAEAFF. The CDR3 DNA reads as TGTGCCTGGAGCTGGACGATTGGCGCTGAAGCTTTCTTT.